These T cell receptor beta chains were read from a single sample in a study of blood T cell repertoires in COVID-19. The table came from immunoSEQ multiplex PCR; TCRdb's copy has only in-frame clones and leaves some out. This sample carries 100,000 or so clones, less than 80% of them seen once, and the ten largest clones take under 25%. Sequenced: peripheral blood. The source of these receptors is a man aged 70 or older with active or convalescent COVID-19. Each CDR3 is given with its conserved first and last residue. Fields, in order: J gene, V gene, clone size, CDR3 protein. Clone sizes are given selectively: once, few, many, or a class where the clone is expanded.

TRBJ2-1 TRBV19 . CASSPSIGAEQFF
TRBJ2-3 TRBV10-3 . CAISDRLAGGLGTDTQYF
TRBJ2-1 TRBV6-1 . CASSDGGLPGVDEQFF
TRBJ2-1 TRBV5-1 . CASSRREGDYYNEQFF
TRBJ1-2 TRBV27 . CASSANRDSNYGYTF
TRBJ1-4 TRBV6-5 . CASSSGTTVEKLFF
TRBJ1-2 TRBV29-1 . CSVDNARDSHYGYTF
TRBJ2-7 TRBV2 . CASSAPSAEQYF
TRBJ1-1 TRBV10-1 . CASSASIKGVTEAFF
TRBJ1-5 TRBV19 . CASSMSGGPQPQHF
TRBJ1-5 TRBV15 . CATRTTKGANQPQHF
TRBJ1-5 TRBV9 . CASSVDGRGDQPQHF
TRBJ2-1 TRBV11-2 . CASSPTSGGIEQFF
TRBJ1-3 TRBV18 few CASSPGLAFSGNTIYF
TRBJ2-1 TRBV28 once CASRLSGRNYNEQFF
TRBJ2-1 TRBV9 . CASSPTSGTYNEQFF
TRBJ2-1 TRBV6-5 . CALRGLTNNEQFF
TRBJ1-1 TRBV19 . CASSMAGMATEAFF
TRBJ2-7 TRBV18 . CASSPGTDSYEQYF
TRBJ2-5 TRBV7-2 . CASSQNRGRETQYF
TRBJ2-5 TRBV7-9 . CASSLVSGQETQYF
TRBJ1-5 TRBV27 once CASSPRGANQPQHF
TRBJ2-2 TRBV14 . CASSIRTGGTGELFF
TRBJ1-6 TRBV3-1/TRBV3-2 few CASSQVGRESPLHF
TRBJ1-4 TRBV6-1 . CASSEKGVGEKLFF
TRBJ2-3 TRBV5-4 . CASSFERSTDTQYF
TRBJ2-3 TRBV5-1 . CASTRTGVTDTQYF